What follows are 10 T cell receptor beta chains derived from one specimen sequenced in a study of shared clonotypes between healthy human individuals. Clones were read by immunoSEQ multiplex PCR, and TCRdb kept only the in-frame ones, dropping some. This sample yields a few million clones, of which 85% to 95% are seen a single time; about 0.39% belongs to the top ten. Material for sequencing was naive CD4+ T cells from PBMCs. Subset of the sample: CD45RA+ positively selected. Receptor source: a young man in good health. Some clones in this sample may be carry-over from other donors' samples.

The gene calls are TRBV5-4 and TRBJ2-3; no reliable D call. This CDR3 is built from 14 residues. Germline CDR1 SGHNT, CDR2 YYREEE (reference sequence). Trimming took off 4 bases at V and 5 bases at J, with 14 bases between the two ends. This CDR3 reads CASSIGPNGDTQYF. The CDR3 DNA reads TGTGCCAGCAGCATCGGTCCAAACGGAGATACGCAGTATTTT.

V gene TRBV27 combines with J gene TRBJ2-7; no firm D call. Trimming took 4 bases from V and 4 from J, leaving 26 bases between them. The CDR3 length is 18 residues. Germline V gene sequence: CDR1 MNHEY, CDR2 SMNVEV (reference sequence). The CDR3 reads CASSSPVPKTGLRYEQYF. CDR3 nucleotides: TGTGCCAGCAGTTCGCCGGTCCCAAAGACCGGGCTGCGTTACGAGCAGTACTTC.

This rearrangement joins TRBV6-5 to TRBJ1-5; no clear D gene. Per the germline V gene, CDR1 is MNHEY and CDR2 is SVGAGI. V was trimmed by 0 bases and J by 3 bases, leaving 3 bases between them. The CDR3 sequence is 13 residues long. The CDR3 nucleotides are TGTGCCAGCAGTTACTCGAACAATCAGCCCCAGCATTTT. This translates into CASSYSNNQPQHF.

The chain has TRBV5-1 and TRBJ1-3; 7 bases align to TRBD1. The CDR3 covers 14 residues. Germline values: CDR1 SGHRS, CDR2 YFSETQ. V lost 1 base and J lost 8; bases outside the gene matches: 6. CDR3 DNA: TGCGCCAGCAGCTTGCAGACAGGGAGGGACACCATATATTTT. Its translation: CASSLQTGRDTIYF.

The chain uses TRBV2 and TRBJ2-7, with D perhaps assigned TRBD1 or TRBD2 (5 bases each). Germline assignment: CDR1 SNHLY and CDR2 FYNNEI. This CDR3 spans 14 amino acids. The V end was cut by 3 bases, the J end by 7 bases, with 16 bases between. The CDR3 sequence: CASSEGLSPGEQYF. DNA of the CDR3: TGTGCCAGCAGTGAGGGGCTCTCGCCGGGGGAGCAGTACTTC.

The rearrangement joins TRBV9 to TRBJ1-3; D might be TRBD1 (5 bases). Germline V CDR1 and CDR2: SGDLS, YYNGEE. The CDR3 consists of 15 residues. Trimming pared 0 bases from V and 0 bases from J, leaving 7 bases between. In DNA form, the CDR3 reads TGTGCCAGCAGCGTAGGACAGAGCTCTGGAAACACCATATATTTT. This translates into CASSVGQSSGNTIYF.

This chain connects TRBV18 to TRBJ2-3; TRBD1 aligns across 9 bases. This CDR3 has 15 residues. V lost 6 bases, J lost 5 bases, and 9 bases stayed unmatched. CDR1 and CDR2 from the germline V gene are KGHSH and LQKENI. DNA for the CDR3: TGTGCCAGCTCTCACGGAACAGGGGGCAAAGATACGCAGTATTTT. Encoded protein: CASSHGTGGKDTQYF.

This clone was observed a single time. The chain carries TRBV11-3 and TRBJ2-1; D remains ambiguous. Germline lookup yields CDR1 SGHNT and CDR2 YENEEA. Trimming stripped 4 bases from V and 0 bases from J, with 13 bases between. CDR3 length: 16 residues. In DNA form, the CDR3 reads TGTGCCAGCAGCTCAGACGGGCCCTCCTCCTACAATGAGCAGTTCTTC. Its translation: CASSSDGPSSYNEQFF. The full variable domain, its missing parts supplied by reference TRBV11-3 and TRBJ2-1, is EAGVVQSPRYKIIEKKQPVAFWCNPISGHNTLYWYLQNLGQGPELLIRYENEEAVDDSQLPKDRFSAERLKGVDSTLKIQPAELGDSAVYLCASSSDGPSSYNEQFFGPGTRLTVL.

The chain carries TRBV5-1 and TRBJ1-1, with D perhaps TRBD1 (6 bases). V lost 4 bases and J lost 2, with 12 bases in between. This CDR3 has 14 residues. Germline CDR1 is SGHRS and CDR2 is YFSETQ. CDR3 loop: CASSVGQFNTEAFF. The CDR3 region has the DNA TGCGCCAGCAGCGTTGGACAGTTTAACACTGAAGCTTTCTTT.

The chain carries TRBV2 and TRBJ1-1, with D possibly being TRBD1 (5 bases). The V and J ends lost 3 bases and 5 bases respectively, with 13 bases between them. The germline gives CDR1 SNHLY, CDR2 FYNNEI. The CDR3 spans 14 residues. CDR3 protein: CASSDRGLGTEAFF. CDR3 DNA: TGTGCCAGCAGTGATAGGGGCTTAGGGACTGAAGCTTTCTTT.